Shown below are 14 T cell receptor beta chains from a single sample sequenced in a study of blood T cell repertoires in COVID-19. The assay was immunoSEQ multiplex PCR, and TCRdb's table has in-frame clones only and misses some. The data show roughly 160,000 clones, approximately 90% seen once. The sequencing sample was made of peripheral blood. These receptor sequences come from a young man with COVID-19, enrolled during active disease.

The V gene is TRBV28, the J gene TRBJ2-6; a possible D gene is TRBD2 (5 bases). The CDR3 runs to 16 residues. Germline CDR1 MDHEN, CDR2 SYDVKM. The V gene lost 5 bases and the J gene lost 4 bases, with 15 bases spanning the gap. The CDR3, as DNA: TGTGCCAGCAGTCCCCTAAGGGAGTTCGGGGCCAACGTCCTGACTTTC. Its translation: CASSPLREFGANVLTF.

This clone has just one count. This chain joins TRBV4-1 and TRBJ2-1, with 9 nucleotides matching TRBD2. Germline CDR1 MGHRA, CDR2 YSYEKL. The J segment lost 7 bases and the V segment lost 8 bases, leaving 12 bases of the junction unmatched. This CDR3 is built from 15 residues. The CDR3 nucleotides are TGCGCCAGCGCGTGGGCGGGAGGGCCCTCAAATGAGCAGTTCTTC. This gives the protein CASAWAGGPSNEQFF.

This chain connects TRBV5-6 to TRBJ2-7; possibly TRBD1 for D (6 bases). Germline V gives CDR1 SGHDT, CDR2 YYEEEE. The CDR3 consists of 16 residues. V dropped 1 base and J dropped 5 bases, with 19 bases sitting between them. For the CDR3, the DNA is TGTGCCAGCAGCTTGTTGTCGCAGGGGAGATGGAACGAGCAGTACTTC. This translates into CASSLLSQGRWNEQYF.

V gene TRBV4-1 combines with J gene TRBJ1-4, with a weak D call TRBD1 (6 bases). Germline CDR1 is MGHRA and CDR2 is YSYEKL. There are 13 residues in the CDR3. V lost 10 bases to trimming and J lost 7 bases, with 16 bases between them. CDR3 protein: CATPYGGGEKLFF. The CDR3 DNA follows: TGCGCCACCCCATATGGGGGCGGTGAAAAACTGTTTTTT.

This clone was seen once. The chain combines TRBV6-5 with TRBJ2-7, with TRBD2 identical over 10 bases. The germline CDR1 and CDR2 sequences are MNHEY and SVGAGI. This CDR3 has 13 amino acids. V trimming: 6 bases; J trimming: 2 bases; junction bases outside the gene matches: 1. The CDR3 DNA reads TGTGCCAGCAGGGGGACTAGCGCCTACGAGCAGTACTTC. Encoded protein: CASRGTSAYEQYF.

The CDR3 nucleotides read TGTGCCAGCCAGCGGGGGAGCTCCTACAATGAGCAGTTCTTC. It specifies CASQRGSSYNEQFF. The gene calls are TRBV6-5 and TRBJ2-1; 8 positions match TRBD2. The trim removed 8 bases at V and 0 bases at J, leaving 3 bases unmatched. The germline gives CDR1 MNHEY, CDR2 SVGAGI. CDR3 length: 14 amino acids.

This rearrangement joins TRBV6-2 or TRBV6-3 to TRBJ2-3; perhaps TRBD2 as D (5 bases). Germline V lookup: CDR1 MNHEY, CDR2 SVGEGT. CDR3 size: 15 residues. The V end was cut by 0 bases, the J end by 2 bases, with 9 bases between. In nucleotides, the CDR3 is TGTGCCAGCAGTTACTCAGCGGACCTCACAGATACGCAGTATTTT. Its protein product is CASSYSADLTDTQYF.

The DNA for the CDR3 is TGCGCCAGCAGTTTAGCGGATACTAGCACAGATACGCAGTATTTT. Translated: CASSLADTSTDTQYF. The chain joins TRBV10-2 to TRBJ2-3; possible D gene TRBD2, 6 bases. The CDR3 extends over 15 amino acids. In germline, CDR1 is WSHSY, CDR2 SAAADI. Trimming removed 5 bases at V and 0 bases at J, with 12 bases between.

The chain recombines TRBV6-5 with TRBJ2-7; weak D call: TRBD1 (5 bases). From germline, CDR1 is MNHEY and CDR2 SVGAGI. The CDR3 totals 14 residues. Trimming removed 6 bases from V and 0 bases from J, with 12 bases in between. The CDR3 region has the DNA TGTGCCAGCAGCCCCGGACATACCTCCTACGAGCAGTACTTC. This translates into CASSPGHTSYEQYF.

The chain employs TRBV27 and TRBJ2-1; 8 bases align to TRBD2. The germline V gene has CDR1 MNHEY and CDR2 SMNVEV (reference sequence). V gave up 6 bases and J gave up 4 bases; unmatched junction bases: 11. This CDR3 spans 16 amino acids. The CDR3 sequence is CASRSPGTRVYNEQFF. CDR3 nucleotides: TGTGCCAGCAGATCGCCCGGGACTAGGGTATACAATGAGCAGTTCTTC.

V gene TRBV7-2 combines with J gene TRBJ1-1; possibly TRBD1 for D (5 bases). The CDR3 is 17 residues long. The germline V and J ends were trimmed by 1 base and 5 bases, with 20 bases remaining between them. Per the germline V gene, CDR1 is SGHTA and CDR2 is FQGNSA. The CDR3 DNA sequence: TGTGCCAGCAGCTTAGTAAGGATGCGGGATGGGGGGACTGAAGCTTTCTTT. Protein sequence: CASSLVRMRDGGTEAFF.

V usage is TRBV9 and J usage is TRBJ2-2, with 9 bases that match TRBD1. The CDR3 is 13 amino acids. Germline V gene lookup returns CDR1 SGDLS and CDR2 YYNGEE. V lost 6 bases to trimming and J lost 6 bases; unmatched junction nucleotides: 3. DNA of the CDR3: TGTGCCAGCAACGACAGGGGGTCCGGGGAGCTGTTTTTT. It specifies CASNDRGSGELFF.

The chain recombines TRBV6-2 or TRBV6-3 with TRBJ2-5; TRBD1 might be the D (6 bases). CDR3 length: 15 amino acids. Deletions cut 6 bases from V and 1 base from J, with 15 bases between. CDR1 is MNHEY, CDR2 SVGEGT, per germline. Written as DNA, the CDR3 is TGTGCCAGCAGCAGCGCACAGGGTTCCCAAGAGACCCAGTACTTC. Translated, it gives CASSSAQGSQETQYF.

This clone was counted a single time. CDR3 protein: CATSGRRGSSYEQYF. CDR3 DNA: TGTGCCACCAGTGGCAGGAGGGGAAGCTCCTACGAGCAGTACTTC. This rearrangement joins TRBV24-1 to TRBJ2-7, with D possibly TRBD2 on 6 matching bases. Germline V gene sequence: CDR1 KGHDR, CDR2 SFDVKD. V shed 5 bases and J shed 0 bases, with 13 bases lying between them. The CDR3 has 15 amino acids.